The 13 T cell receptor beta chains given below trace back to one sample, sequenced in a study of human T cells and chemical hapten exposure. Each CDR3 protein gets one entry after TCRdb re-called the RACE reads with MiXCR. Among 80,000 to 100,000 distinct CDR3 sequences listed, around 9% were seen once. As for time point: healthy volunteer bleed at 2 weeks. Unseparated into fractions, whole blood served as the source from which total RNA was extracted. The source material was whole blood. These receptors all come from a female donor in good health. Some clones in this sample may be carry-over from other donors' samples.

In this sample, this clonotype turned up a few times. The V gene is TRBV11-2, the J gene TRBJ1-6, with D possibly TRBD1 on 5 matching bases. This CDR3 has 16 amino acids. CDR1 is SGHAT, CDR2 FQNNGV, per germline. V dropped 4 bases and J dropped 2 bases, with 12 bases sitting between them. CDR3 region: CASSSVQGPYNSPLHF. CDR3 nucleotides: TGTGCCAGCAGCTCGGTCCAGGGCCCCTATAATTCACCCCTCCACTTT.

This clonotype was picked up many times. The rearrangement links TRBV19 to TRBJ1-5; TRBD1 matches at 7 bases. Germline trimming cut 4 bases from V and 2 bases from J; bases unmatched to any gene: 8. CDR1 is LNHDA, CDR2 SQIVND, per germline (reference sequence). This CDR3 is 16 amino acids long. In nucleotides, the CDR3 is TGTGCCAGTAGTACCCCCACAGGGGCGGGCAATCAGCCCCAGCATTTT. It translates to CASSTPTGAGNQPQHF.

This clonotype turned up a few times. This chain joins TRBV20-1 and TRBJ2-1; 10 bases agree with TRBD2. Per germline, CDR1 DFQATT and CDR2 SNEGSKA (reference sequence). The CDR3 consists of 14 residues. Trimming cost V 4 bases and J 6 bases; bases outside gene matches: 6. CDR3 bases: TGCAGTGCTATGGTAGCGGGAGGTTCCAATGAGCAGTTCTTC. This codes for CSAMVAGGSNEQFF.

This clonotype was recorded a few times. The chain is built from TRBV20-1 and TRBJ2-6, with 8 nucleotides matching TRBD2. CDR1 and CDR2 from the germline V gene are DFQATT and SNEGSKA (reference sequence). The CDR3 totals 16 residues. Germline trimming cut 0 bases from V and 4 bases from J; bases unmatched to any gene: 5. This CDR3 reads CSARDFGRAGANVLTF. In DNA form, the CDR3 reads TGCAGTGCTAGAGATTTCGGGAGGGCCGGGGCCAACGTCCTGACTTTC.

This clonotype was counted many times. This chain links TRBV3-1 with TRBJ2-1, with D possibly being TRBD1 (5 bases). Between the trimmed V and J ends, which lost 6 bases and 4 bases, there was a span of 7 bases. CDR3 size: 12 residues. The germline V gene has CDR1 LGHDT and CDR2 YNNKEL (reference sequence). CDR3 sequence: CASSSGYNEQFF. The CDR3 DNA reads TGTGCCAGCAGTTCAGGGTACAATGAGCAGTTCTTC.

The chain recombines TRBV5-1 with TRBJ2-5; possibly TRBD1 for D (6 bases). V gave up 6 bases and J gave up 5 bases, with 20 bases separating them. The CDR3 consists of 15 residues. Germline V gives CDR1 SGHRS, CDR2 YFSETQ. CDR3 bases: TGCGCCAGCACCATGTTACAGGGTCCAGGGGAGACCCAGTACTTC. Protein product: CASTMLQGPGETQYF.

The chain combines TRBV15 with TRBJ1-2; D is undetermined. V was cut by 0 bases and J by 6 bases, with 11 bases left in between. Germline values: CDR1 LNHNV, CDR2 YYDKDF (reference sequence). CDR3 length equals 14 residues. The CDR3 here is CATSRDFTDNGYTF. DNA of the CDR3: TGTGCCACCAGCAGAGATTTTACTGATAATGGCTACACCTTC.

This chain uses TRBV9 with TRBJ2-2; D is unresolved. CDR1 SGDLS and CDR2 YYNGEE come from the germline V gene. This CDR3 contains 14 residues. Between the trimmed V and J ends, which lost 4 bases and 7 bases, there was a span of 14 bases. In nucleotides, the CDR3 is TGTGCCAGCAGCTCCCAGAACCATGGCGGGGAGCTGTTTTTT. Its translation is CASSSQNHGGELFF.

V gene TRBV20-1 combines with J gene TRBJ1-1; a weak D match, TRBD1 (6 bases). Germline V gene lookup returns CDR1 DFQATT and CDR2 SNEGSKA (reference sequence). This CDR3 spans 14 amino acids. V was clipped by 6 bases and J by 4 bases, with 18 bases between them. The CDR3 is CSAPLAGVPTEAFF. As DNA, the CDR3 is TGCAGTGCCCCTTTGGCAGGGGTTCCCACTGAAGCTTTCTTT.

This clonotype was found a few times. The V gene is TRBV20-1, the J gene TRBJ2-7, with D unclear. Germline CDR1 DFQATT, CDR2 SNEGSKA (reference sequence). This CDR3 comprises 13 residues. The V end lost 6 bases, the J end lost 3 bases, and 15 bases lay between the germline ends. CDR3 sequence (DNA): TGCAGTGCGCATCTCGGATTGGACTACGAGCAGTACTTC. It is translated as CSAHLGLDYEQYF.

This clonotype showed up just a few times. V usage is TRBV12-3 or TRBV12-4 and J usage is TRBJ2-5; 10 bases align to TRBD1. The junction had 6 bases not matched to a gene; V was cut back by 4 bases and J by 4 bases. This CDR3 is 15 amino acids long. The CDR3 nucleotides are TGTGCCAGCAGTTCCCCCGGACAGGGGGGAGAGACCCAGTACTTC. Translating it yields CASSSPGQGGETQYF.

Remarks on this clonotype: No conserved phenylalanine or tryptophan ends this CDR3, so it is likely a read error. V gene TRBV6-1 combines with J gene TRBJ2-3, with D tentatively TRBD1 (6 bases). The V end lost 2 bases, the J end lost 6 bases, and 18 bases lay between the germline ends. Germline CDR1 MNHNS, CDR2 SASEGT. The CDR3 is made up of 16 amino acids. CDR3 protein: CASSELGALPPDTQYS. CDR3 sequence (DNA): TGTGCCAGCAGTGAACTGGGGGCCCTACCCCCCGATACGCAGTATTCT.

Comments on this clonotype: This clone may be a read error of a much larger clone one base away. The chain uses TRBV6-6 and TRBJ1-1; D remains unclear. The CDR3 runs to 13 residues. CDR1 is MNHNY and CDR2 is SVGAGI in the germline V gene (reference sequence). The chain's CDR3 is CASRADGNAEAFF. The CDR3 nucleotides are TGTGCCAGCAGGGCGGACGGGAACGCTGAAGCTTTCTTT.